The T cell receptor beta chain described here comes from a study of shared clonotypes between healthy human individuals (dated by TCRdb to about 2020). Regarding the research as a whole: The cohort included three men and a couple of women between 18 and 49 years of age. For each donor, CD4 naive and CD4 memory were each given three plates, CD8 naive was given two plates, and CD8 memory was given one plate. To estimate repertoire size and how much clonotypes are shared between individuals, the study performed deep sequencing of blood TCR repertoires from roughly five healthy adults. Different laboratories and diverse techniques were used to prepare libraries and sequence TCR repertoires, to increase sequencing depth and limit assay-specific biases. Between about 0.85 and 10 billion PBMCs per donor were obtained by leukapheresis.

Using the deep immunoSEQ assay, multiplex PCR amplified TCR CDR3 regions from genomic DNA. Genomic DNA extracted from each cell subset was distributed evenly over all wells of several immunoSEQ 96-well plates, and each plate served as one replicate. Each replicate PCR for sorted subsets received roughly 0.2 ug genomic DNA, equal to about 30,000 T cell genomes. Purified libraries were measured with a Qubit 3.0 fluorometer, size-checked on a Bioanalyzer 2100, and measured again with the KAPA Library Quantification kit. Each immunoSEQ 96-well plate was sequenced on its own single-read 150-cycle Illumina NextSeq 550 flow cell. As for how the authors treated the data: Because only junctional sequences without quality scores were contained in the immunoSEQ output, filtering matching that applied to full-length reads could not be performed. To assign V/J genes and CDR3, sequences were annotated against IMGT germline references using PyIR, a Python wrapper for IgBLAST v1.9. Reads were filtered out if the reads had weak V/J assignments (E-value above 1e-6), no CDR3, stop codons, out-of-frame junctions, or ambiguous translated residues. V3J clonotypes were defined as sequences sharing an identical inferred V gene, J gene, and CDR3 amino acid sequence. Percentage overlap between repertoires was calculated by dividing the number of shared unique clonotypes by the size of the smaller repertoire. Richness of each repertoire was evaluated using RTK rarefaction, the Chao1 estimator, and Recon v2.1 estimates of unobserved clonotypes. Generation probabilities for all TCRbeta clonotypes obtained by the gDNA method from a handful of donors were computed using OLGA. As stored in TCRdb, this immuneACCESS dataset retains in-frame rearrangements with V and J assigned. A fraction of the clones does not appear; measured against another copy, unresolved V genes explain less than half of the discrepancy, and the remainder lacks a known reason. That table is the source of V, J and clone size, and D and trimming were worked out from the DNA. The sample table holds hundreds of thousands of clones, of which approximately 95% were seen once. The biggest ten clones account for about 0.11% of the sample.

CD8 naive samples were CD45RO-negative cells positively selected for CCR7, giving a CD45RA+CCR7+ population that excluded TemRA cells. Donors were healthy HIV-negative adults with no recently reported acute infections or vaccinations. Every donor was a Caucasian adult residing in Nashville, Tennessee, USA. Blood was obtained by leukapheresis, after which PBMCs were separated by Ficoll-Histopaque density gradient centrifugation and cryopreserved in liquid nitrogen vapor phase. Analytical flow cytometry was used to check the purity and quantity of each magnetically sorted T cell population. From each sorted fraction, genomic DNA was isolated and quantified by UV absorbance on a Nanodrop 2000c. Results the study describes overall, beyond this receptor: Naive subsets generally had larger estimated clonotype richness than memory subsets. Rarefaction of sorted-subset datasets indicated incomplete sequencing despite the large sequencing depth. The genetic and exposure-history diversity represented was limited by the small number of donors. Only blood was sampled, and tissue TCR repertoires likely differ from those in blood. Roughly 5% of naive CD4, roughly 3.5% of naive CD8, 2.3% of memory CD4, and approximately 0.39% of memory CD8 clonotypes were shared across a few donors. Higher generation probabilities were observed for clonotypes shared by all four sorted-subset donors than for non-shared clonotypes. Based on pairwise subsampling, the degree of clonotype sharing among donors was expected to be affected by sequencing depth.

V ends up 6 bases short and J 4 bases short, with an unmatched junction base count of 2. Counted from cysteine to phenylalanine, this CDR3 has 14 amino acids. The kept DNA is CDR3 alone, 42 bases in frame from the first base. CDR1 and CDR2 are read off the germline V gene (reference sequence) as WNHNN and SYGVQD. Note on this clone: Its binding antigen is unknown. It has no much larger one-base neighbor in the sample; base qualities were not kept.

The chain is assembled from TRBV10-1 and TRBJ2-1; TRBD2 fits 11 bases in the junction. The sequencing sample was made of naive CD8+ T cells sorted from blood. Explained via the paper, the cell subset or site label denotes: CD45RA+CCR7+. This sequence originates from a woman in her twenties or thirties in good health. Here the CDR3 is given as CASSTSGSYNEQFF. The nucleotide sequence is given as TGCGCCAGCAGCACTAGCGGGAGTTACAATGAGCAGTTCTTC.